Below, one TCR beta chain is given with its context. Its antigen is unknown. The study sampled nominally healthy donors, though unrecorded immune exposures were likely. This specimen belongs to a study of cytomegalovirus exposure and HLA in healthy donors. Study-wide findings and caveats: HLA restriction was apparent for most CMV-associated TCR beta chains in a later analysis.

Per germline, CDR1 MNHEY and CDR2 SVGAGI. The CDR3 length is 12 residues. Trimming cost V 7 bases and J 12 bases, with 13 bases left between them. With 60 Vbeta and 13 Jbeta primers, the PCR was carried out. Under the authors' procedure: As a later analysis found, there were tens of millions of unique TCR beta chains, of which roughly 11 million were shared. This table comes from immunoSEQ multiplex PCR, and its TCRdb copy is limited to in-frame clones, with some not included. V, J and clone size are taken as reported in that table, and D and trimming were inferred from the DNA itself. This repertoire comprises fewer than 30,000 clones; its ten largest clones make up about 0.69%.

Sequencing was carried out using PBMCs. The V call is TRBV6-5, the J call TRBJ1-6, with unresolved D. This TCR derives from a man under 40 in good health and CMV-seronegative. The CDR3 protein is CASKITVGPLHF. CDR3 bases: TGTGCCAGCAAAATTACAGTTGGACCCCTCCACTTT.